The clone carrying this T cell receptor beta chain was observed a few times. It was with unique molecular identifiers that the TCRbeta library was prepared. TCRdb used MiXCR to reprocess the PCR reads, holding one entry per CDR3 protein. The repertoire holds almost 400,000 distinct CDR3 sequences, with roughly 21% as singletons. The data belong to a study of T-cell reconstitution after alpha-beta-depleted transplantation in children. The length of the CDR3 is 13 residues. Germline V CDR1 and CDR2: MDHEN, SYDVKM. V dropped 3 bases and J dropped 4 bases, with 8 bases sitting between them. The sequence derives from a human donor who donated a stem cell graft to a child with acute myeloid leukemia. The V call is TRBV28, the J call TRBJ2-3; the D is unclear. The input for sequencing was PBMCs from the stem cell graft donor, taken from the stem cell graft. In nucleotides, the CDR3 is TGTGCCAGCAGTTTGTACGGCGCAGATACGCAGTATTTT. Its translation is CASSLYGADTQYF.